The 24 T cell receptor beta chains given below trace back to one sample, sequenced in a study of neurological immune-mediated disorders (dated by TCRdb to between 2018 and 2021). Receptor amplification or capture employed 5' RACE. The sequencer was an Illumina HiSeq 2500. The public sequencing data were trimmed at Q25 with fastp and processed into clonotypes with MiXCR by TCRdb, which kept only in-frame beta chains. All rows with the same CDR3 protein become a single entry with the most common DNA and genes. This sample holds approximately 100,000 distinct CDR3 sequences; roughly 4% were observed only once. Clones ranked in the top ten supply 6% of the sample. The material sequenced was PBMCs. These TCRs come from a woman aged 18-29 years with multiple sclerosis.

This clonotype has a count of ten or more. V is TRBV7-6 and J is TRBJ1-1; weak D call: TRBD1 (6 bases). The CDR3 loop spans 15 amino acids. V gave up 1 base and J gave up 8 bases, with 17 bases separating them. Germline CDR1 and CDR2: SGHVS and FNYEAQ. The CDR3 loop reads CASSLVLDLGGEAFF. In nucleotides, the CDR3 is TGTGCCAGCAGCTTAGTTTTAGACTTAGGGGGGGAAGCTTTCTTT.

Only a few counts were recorded for this clonotype. The gene calls are TRBV11-3 and TRBJ2-3; tentative D call: TRBD1 (6 bases). This CDR3 comprises 17 residues. V lost 4 bases, J lost 2 bases, and 19 bases lay in between. Per germline, CDR1 SGHNT and CDR2 YENEEA. CDR3 residues: CASSSQGWGRDTDTQYF. The CDR3 DNA follows: TGTGCCAGCAGCTCTCAGGGCTGGGGGCGCGACACAGATACGCAGTATTTT.

This clonotype appeared many times. The chain joins TRBV4-1 to TRBJ1-2; TRBD1 is a possible D gene (5 bases). Germline CDR1 reads MGHRA; CDR2 reads YSYEKL. The CDR3 runs 15 residues. The V and J ends lost 0 bases and 3 bases respectively, with 11 bases between them. CDR3 nucleotides: TGCGCCAGCAGCCAAGATCCGAGGGGCTACTATGGCTACACCTTC. Protein: CASSQDPRGYYGYTF.

This clonotype was detected many times. The chain combines TRBV5-1 with TRBJ2-3; D perhaps matches TRBD2 (5 bases). The CDR3 loop spans 16 amino acids. Trimming removed 0 bases from V and 0 bases from J, with 11 bases in between. The germline CDR1 and CDR2 sequences are SGHRS and YFSETQ. In nucleotides, the CDR3 is TGCGCCAGCAGCTTGGCGCGAGCGGAGAGCACAGATACGCAGTATTTT. Its translation is CASSLARAESTDTQYF.

At least ten counts were recorded for this clonotype. The rearrangement uses TRBV20-1 and TRBJ2-5; D not certain. V dropped 5 bases and J dropped 5 bases, with 6 bases sitting between them. The CDR3 consists of 10 residues. CDR1 and CDR2 from the germline V gene are DFQATT and SNEGSKA (reference sequence). This CDR3 is CSALGETQYF. The CDR3 DNA sequence: TGCAGTGCTCTCGGGGAGACCCAGTACTTC.

This clonotype was seen many times. This rearrangement joins TRBV10-3 to TRBJ2-1, with D perhaps TRBD2 (5 bases). V was trimmed by 10 bases and J by 5 bases, leaving 9 bases between them. Germline CDR1 and CDR2: ENHRY and SYGVKD. This CDR3 has 11 residues. This chain's CDR3 is CATARDNEQFF. The CDR3 nucleotides read TGTGCCACCGCGCGGGACAATGAGCAGTTCTTC.

This clonotype was observed a handful of times. The chain joins TRBV12-3 or TRBV12-4 to TRBJ2-3; D possibly corresponds to TRBD1 (6 bases). The CDR3 runs 14 residues. V shed 3 bases and J shed 4 bases, with 11 bases lying between them. CDR3 loop: CASSLRKGADTQYF. In DNA form, the CDR3 reads TGTGCCAGCAGTTTGAGGAAGGGGGCAGATACGCAGTATTTT.

At least ten counts were recorded for this clonotype. The CDR3 spells CASSLWGVPEAFF. CDR3 DNA: TGCGCCAGCAGCTTGTGGGGGGTCCCTGAAGCTTTCTTT. V gene TRBV5-1 combines with J gene TRBJ1-1, with a possible D match to TRBD1 (5 bases). V was trimmed by 1 base and J by 6 bases, leaving 10 bases between them. The CDR3 length is 13 residues. The germline CDR1 and CDR2 sequences are SGHRS and YFSETQ.

This clonotype was seen at least ten times. The gene calls are TRBV5-4 and TRBJ2-4; 9 positions match TRBD1. The CDR3 runs to 15 residues. CDR1 is SGHNT, CDR2 YYREEE, per germline (reference sequence). The V and J ends lost 2 bases and 5 bases, in that order; junction bases with no gene match: 5. CDR3 loop: CASSLGTGWENIQYF. CDR3 bases: TGTGCCAGCAGCTTAGGGACAGGGTGGGAAAACATTCAGTACTTC.

This clonotype was recorded many times. The V gene is TRBV7-2, the J gene TRBJ2-1, with D unclear. Trimming took 5 bases from V and 0 from J, leaving 8 bases between them. From germline, CDR1 is SGHTA and CDR2 FQGNSA. The CDR3 has 14 residues. CDR3 in amino acids: CASSLLSSYNEQFF. DNA for the CDR3: TGTGCCAGCAGCCTACTTAGCTCCTACAATGAGCAGTTCTTC.

This clonotype was seen ten or more times. The J gene is TRBJ1-2, the V gene TRBV20-1; TRBD1 agrees at 10 bases. The V gene end was trimmed by 2 bases and the J gene end by 3 bases; junction bases not matched to a gene: 6. The germline V gene has CDR1 DFQATT and CDR2 SNEGSKA (reference sequence). The CDR3 sequence is 15 residues long. CDR3 bases: TGCAGTGCTAGATACCGGGACAGGGGTTACTATGGCTACACCTTC. This sequence encodes CSARYRDRGYYGYTF.

This clonotype was counted a few times. J is TRBJ1-3 and V is TRBV20-1; possible D gene TRBD1, 6 bases. The length of the CDR3 is 14 residues. Trimming shortened V by 6 bases and J by 12 bases, and 24 bases separated the two germline ends. Germline V gene sequence: CDR1 DFQATT, CDR2 SNEGSKA (reference sequence). For the CDR3, the DNA is TGCAGTGCAGGGCAGGGGATGGTTGGAAAAAACATATATTTT. It encodes CSAGQGMVGKNIYF.

In regard to this clonotype: This clone may be a read error of a much larger clone one base away. The genes are TRBV11-2 and TRBJ2-4, with unresolved D. Between the trimmed V and J ends, which lost 3 bases and 6 bases, there was a span of 15 bases. The length of the CDR3 is 15 residues. Germline values: CDR1 SGHAT, CDR2 FQNNGV. CDR3 amino acids: CASSFEVYNTNIQYF. DNA of the CDR3: TGTGCCAGCAGCTTTGAAGTGTATAACACAAACATTCAGTACTTC.

In its sample, this clonotype was seen many times. The CDR3 DNA sequence: TGTGCCAGCAGTCCCCCCGGAGCGGGGGGATACAATGAGCAGTTCTTC. Protein product: CASSPPGAGGYNEQFF. The V and J genes are TRBV12-3 or TRBV12-4 and TRBJ2-1, with TRBD2 matching 9 bases. V was pared by 5 bases and J by 4 bases, with 9 bases of the junction left unmatched. This CDR3 contains 16 residues.

This clonotype occurred many times. The V call is TRBV5-5, the J call TRBJ1-4, with 9 positions matching TRBD1. The trim removed 4 bases at V and 6 bases at J, leaving 4 bases unmatched. Germline V gene data show CDR1 as SGHKS and CDR2 as YYEKEE (reference sequence). The CDR3 runs to 14 residues. Here the CDR3 reads CASSMGQGDEKLFF. The CDR3 DNA reads TGTGCCAGCAGCATGGGACAGGGCGATGAAAAACTGTTTTTT. Full variable domain (rest looked up from reference TRBV5-5 and TRBJ1-4): DAGVTQSPTHLIKTRGQQVTLRCSPISGHKSVSWYQQVLGQGPQFIFQYYEKEERGRGNFPDRFSARQFPNYSSELNVNALLLGDSALYLCASSMGQGDEKLFFGSGTQLSVL.

This clonotype appeared many times. The CDR3 is CASSFYGPRAGPPFNEQFF. In DNA form, the CDR3 reads TGTGCCAGCAGCTTCTATGGTCCGCGAGCCGGGCCCCCCTTTAATGAGCAGTTCTTC. The genes are TRBV7-2 and TRBJ2-1, with unresolved D. Germline loops: CDR1 SGHTA, CDR2 FQGNSA. CDR3 length: 19 residues. V lost 3 bases and J 7 bases, leaving 28 bases between the germline ends.

This clonotype was detected ten times or more. The chain combines TRBV15 with TRBJ2-7, with 9 bases identical to TRBD1. The CDR3 is 15 amino acids. The V gene's germline CDR1 is LNHNV and CDR2 YYDKDF (reference sequence). The J segment lost 3 bases and the V segment lost 5 bases, leaving 8 bases of the junction unmatched. CDR3 region: CATSQSKGQGYEQYF. The CDR3 coding sequence is TGTGCCACCAGCCAGAGTAAGGGACAGGGCTACGAGCAGTACTTC.

This clonotype was observed many times. The V call is TRBV10-2, the J call TRBJ2-1; a possible D gene is TRBD2 (6 bases). Trimming cost V 3 bases and J 0 bases, with 12 bases left between them. From germline, CDR1 is WSHSY and CDR2 SAAADI. This CDR3 spans 16 amino acids. CDR3 sequence reads: CASSDYGRSSYNEQFF. CDR3 in DNA: TGCGCCAGCAGTGATTACGGGAGAAGCTCCTACAATGAGCAGTTCTTC.

The sample holds many counts of this clonotype. The rearrangement links TRBV3-1 to TRBJ2-7; 14 bases match TRBD2. This CDR3 has 17 residues. Germline loops: CDR1 LGHDT, CDR2 YNNKEL (reference sequence). V lost 2 bases to trimming and J lost 3 bases; unmatched junction nucleotides: 6. The CDR3 DNA reads TGTGCCAGCAGCCAAACCACCGGGACTAGCGGGGGCTACGAGCAGTACTTC. The encoded protein is CASSQTTGTSGGYEQYF.

The chain uses TRBV15 and TRBJ1-6; 8 positions agree with TRBD1. The germline gives CDR1 LNHNV, CDR2 YYDKDF (reference sequence). The CDR3 spans 16 residues. The trim removed 3 bases at V and 10 bases at J, leaving 11 bases unmatched. CDR3 in amino acids: CATSSSAGGSGSPLHF. The CDR3 DNA reads as TGTGCCACCAGCAGTTCCGCAGGGGGCAGTGGGTCACCCCTCCACTTT.

The chain combines TRBV28 with TRBJ1-6; D gene unclear. The length of the CDR3 is 16 residues. Germline CDR1 MDHEN, CDR2 SYDVKM. V was shortened by 8 bases and J by 7 bases, with 21 bases between the two germline ends. CDR3 sequence reads: CASRPSLGSSNSPLHF. In nucleotides, the CDR3 is TGTGCCAGCCGACCTAGTTTGGGCTCTTCCAATTCACCCCTCCACTTT.

This clonotype appeared many times. This rearrangement joins TRBV11-1 to TRBJ1-1; D may be TRBD1 (5 bases). CDR3 length: 15 residues. Looked up from germline, CDR1 is SGHAT and CDR2 is FQDESV (reference sequence). V dropped 2 bases and J dropped 4 bases, with 14 bases sitting between them. DNA of the CDR3: TGTGCCAGCAGCTTACGATCCGGACAAGTCACTGAAGCTTTCTTT. This sequence encodes CASSLRSGQVTEAFF.

This clonotype has at least ten counts. This chain's CDR3 is CASHNFGAATEAFF. CDR3 in DNA: TGTGCCAGCCACAACTTTGGGGCCGCGACTGAAGCTTTCTTT. This chain links TRBV4-2 with TRBJ1-1; D may be TRBD1 (5 bases). The CDR3 covers 14 residues. Germline V gene sequence: CDR1 LGHNA, CDR2 YNFKEQ. The ends were cut back, 8 bases at V and 5 bases at J, with 18 bases in the middle.

This clonotype was observed many times. J is TRBJ2-1 and V is TRBV7-2; maybe TRBD1 (6 bases). V was cut by 3 bases and J by 4 bases, with 16 bases left in between. CDR1 is SGHTA and CDR2 is FQGNSA in the germline V gene. CDR3 length equals 16 residues. CDR3 sequence: CASSFGAGAQYNEQFF. The DNA of the CDR3 is TGTGCCAGCAGCTTCGGCGCAGGGGCCCAATACAATGAGCAGTTCTTC.